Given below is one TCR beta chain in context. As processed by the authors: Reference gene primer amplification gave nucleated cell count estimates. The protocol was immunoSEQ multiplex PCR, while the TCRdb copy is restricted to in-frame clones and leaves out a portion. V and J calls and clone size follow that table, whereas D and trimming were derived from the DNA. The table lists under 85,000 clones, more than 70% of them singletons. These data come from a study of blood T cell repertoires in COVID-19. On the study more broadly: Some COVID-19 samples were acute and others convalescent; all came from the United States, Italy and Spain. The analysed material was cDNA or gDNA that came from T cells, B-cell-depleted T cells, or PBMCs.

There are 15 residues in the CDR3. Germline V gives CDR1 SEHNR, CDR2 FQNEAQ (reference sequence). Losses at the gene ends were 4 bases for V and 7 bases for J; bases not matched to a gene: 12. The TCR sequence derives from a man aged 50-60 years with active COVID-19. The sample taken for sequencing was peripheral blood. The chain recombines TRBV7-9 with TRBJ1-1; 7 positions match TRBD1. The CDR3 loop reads CASSSPKATGDEAFF. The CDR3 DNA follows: TGTGCCAGCAGCTCCCCAAAAGCAACAGGGGATGAAGCTTTCTTT.